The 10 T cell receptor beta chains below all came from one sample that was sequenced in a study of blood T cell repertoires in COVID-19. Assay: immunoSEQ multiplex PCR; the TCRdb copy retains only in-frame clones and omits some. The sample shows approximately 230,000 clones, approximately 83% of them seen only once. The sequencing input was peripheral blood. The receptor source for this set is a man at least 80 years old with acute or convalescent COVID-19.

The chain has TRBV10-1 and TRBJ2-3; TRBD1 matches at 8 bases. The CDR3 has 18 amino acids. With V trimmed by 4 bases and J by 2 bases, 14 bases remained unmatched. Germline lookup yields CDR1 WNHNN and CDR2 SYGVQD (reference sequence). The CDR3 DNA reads TGCGCCAGCAGTGGGGGGAGGACAGGGCTGTTGGACACAGATACGCAGTATTTT. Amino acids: CASSGGRTGLLDTDTQYF.

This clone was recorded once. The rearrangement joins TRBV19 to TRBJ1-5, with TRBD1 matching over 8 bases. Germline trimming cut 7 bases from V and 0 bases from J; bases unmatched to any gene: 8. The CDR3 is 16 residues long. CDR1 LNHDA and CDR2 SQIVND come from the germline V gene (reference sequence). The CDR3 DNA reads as TGTGCCAGTACCATGGGGACAGGAGATAGCAATCAGCCCCAGCATTTT. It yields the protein CASTMGTGDSNQPQHF.

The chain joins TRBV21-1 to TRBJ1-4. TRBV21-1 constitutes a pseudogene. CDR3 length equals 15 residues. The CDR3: CASSKVGPAGEKLFF. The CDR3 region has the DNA TGTGCCAGCAGCAAAGTGGGCCCGGCGGGTGAAAAACTGTTTTTT.

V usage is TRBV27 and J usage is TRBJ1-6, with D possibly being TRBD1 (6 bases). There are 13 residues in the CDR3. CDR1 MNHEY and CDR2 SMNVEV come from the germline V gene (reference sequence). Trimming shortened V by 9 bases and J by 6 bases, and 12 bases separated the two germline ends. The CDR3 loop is CASRGGRNSPLHF. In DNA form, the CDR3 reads TGTGCCAGTAGGGGGGGGCGTAATTCACCCCTCCACTTT.

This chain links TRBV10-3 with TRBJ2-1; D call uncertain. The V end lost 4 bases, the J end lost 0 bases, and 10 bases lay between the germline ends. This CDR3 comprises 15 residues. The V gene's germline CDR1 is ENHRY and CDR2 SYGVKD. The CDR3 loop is CAISGTSSSYNEQFF. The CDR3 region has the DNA TGTGCCATCAGTGGTACTTCTAGCTCCTACAATGAGCAGTTCTTC.

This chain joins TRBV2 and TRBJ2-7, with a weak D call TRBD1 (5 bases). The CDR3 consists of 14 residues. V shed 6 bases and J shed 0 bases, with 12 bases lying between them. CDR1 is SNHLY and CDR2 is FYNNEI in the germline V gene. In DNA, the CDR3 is TGTGCCAGCAGGTTCAAACAGGCCTCCTACGAGCAGTACTTC. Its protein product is CASRFKQASYEQYF.

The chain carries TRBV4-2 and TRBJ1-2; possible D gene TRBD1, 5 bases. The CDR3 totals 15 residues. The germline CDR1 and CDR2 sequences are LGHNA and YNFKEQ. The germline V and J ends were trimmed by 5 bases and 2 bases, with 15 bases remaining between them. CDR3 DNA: TGTGCCAGCAGCGTGGGCACAGGCCTGAACTATGGCTACACCTTC. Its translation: CASSVGTGLNYGYTF.

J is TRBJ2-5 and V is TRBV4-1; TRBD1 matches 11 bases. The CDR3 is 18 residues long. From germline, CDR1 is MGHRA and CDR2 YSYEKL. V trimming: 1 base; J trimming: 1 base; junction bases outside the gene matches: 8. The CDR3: CASSQVNLGTGGQETQYF. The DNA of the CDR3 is TGCGCCAGCAGCCAAGTTAATTTGGGGACAGGGGGCCAAGAGACCCAGTACTTC.

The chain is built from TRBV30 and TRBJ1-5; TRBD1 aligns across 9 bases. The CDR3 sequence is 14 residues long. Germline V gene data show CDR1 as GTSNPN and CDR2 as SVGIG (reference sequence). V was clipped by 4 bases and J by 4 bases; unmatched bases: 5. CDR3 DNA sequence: TGTGCCTGGAAGAGTGGGACAGGGAATCAGCCCCAGCATTTT. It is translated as CAWKSGTGNQPQHF.

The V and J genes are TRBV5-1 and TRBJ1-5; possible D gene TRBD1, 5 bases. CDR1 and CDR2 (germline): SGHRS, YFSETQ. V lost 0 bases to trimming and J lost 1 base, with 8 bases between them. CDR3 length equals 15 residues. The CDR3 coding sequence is TGCGCCAGCAGCTTGGCAGGGAGGAGCAATCAGCCCCAGCATTTT. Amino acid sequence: CASSLAGRSNQPQHF.